This T cell receptor beta chain was recorded in a study of CD8+CD57+ T cells in acquired aplastic anemia. Study as a whole: On average, sorted CD4+ and CD8+ cells gave 3 to 3.5 ug of DNA.

Regarding this clonotype: No antigen is known for it.

Flow cytometry had shown expanded CD8+CD57+ cells in the patients chosen for sequencing. Receipt of therapy had not occurred in any patient by the time of blood sampling. Genomic DNA, the template, was used for profiling of the TCR beta VDJ and CDR3. TCRdb passed the reads through MiXCR, listing each CDR3 protein once. The data show some 200,000 distinct CDR3 sequences, around 47% seen once. CDR1 SNHLY and CDR2 FYNNEI come from the germline V gene. This CDR3 region has 16 residues. V was cut by 4 bases and J by 0 bases, with 13 bases left in between. Study observations and caveats: Controls did not differ significantly from patients in CD8+ Simpson's diversity. Shared by patients and controls, around 27 CD8+ CDR3s were abundant in patients.

The TCR sequence derives from a human donor with aplastic anemia. The sample taken for sequencing was sorted CD4+, CD8+, or CD8+CD57+ T cells (not recorded which) from PBMCs. The chain combines TRBV2 with TRBJ1-3; D uncertain. CDR3 loop: CASSVGRLCSGNTIYF. The CDR3 DNA reads as TGTGCCAGCAGTGTTGGGAGGCTGTGCTCTGGAAACACCATATATTTT.